The 5 T cell receptor beta chains given below trace back to one sample, sequenced in a study of human T cells and chemical hapten exposure. TCRdb passed the RACE reads through MiXCR, listing each CDR3 protein once. The table records nearly 80,000 distinct CDR3 sequences, about a tenth of them present only once. Described time point: patch test 1, 2 weeks after DPC sensitization. Treatment here: therapeutic diphenylcyclopropenone sensitization with weekly scalp DPC. The specimen was whole blood, collected in connection with sensitization to the hapten diphenylcyclopropenone (DPC). The receptors here all came from a woman in her 50s with alopecia areata. Some clones in this sample may be carry-over from other donors' samples.

V is TRBV12-3 or TRBV12-4 and J is TRBJ1-6; 9 bases map to TRBD1. The CDR3 contains 15 residues. V shed 3 bases, J shed 8 bases, and the junction held 5 bases outside the gene matches. The CDR3 region is CASSFAGQGYSPLHF. Written as DNA, the CDR3 is TGTGCCAGCAGTTTCGCGGGACAGGGCTATTCACCCCTCCACTTT.

In this sample, this clonotype turned up many times. The chain couples TRBV20-1 to TRBJ2-7; maybe TRBD1 (5 bases). Germline lookup yields CDR1 DFQATT and CDR2 SNEGSKA (reference sequence). The CDR3 has 14 amino acids. V shed 1 base and J shed 3 bases, with 13 bases lying between them. The CDR3 bases are TGCAGTGCTAGAGCAGACAGCCTTCTCTACGAGCAGTACTTC. Its translation: CSARADSLLYEQYF.

This clonotype was seen a few times. This chain connects TRBV19 to TRBJ1-4; 8 nucleotides match TRBD1. Germline CDR1 and CDR2: LNHDA and SQIVND (reference sequence). The CDR3 length is 16 residues. J gave up 4 bases and V 7 bases, and 11 bases lay outside the gene matches. The CDR3 region has the DNA TGTGCCAGTAATACGGGACAGGCCCCCTTTAATGAAAAACTGTTTTTT. It encodes CASNTGQAPFNEKLFF.

This clonotype was picked up many times. V gene TRBV20-1 combines with J gene TRBJ1-5; D is uncertain. Germline lookup yields CDR1 DFQATT and CDR2 SNEGSKA (reference sequence). With 7 bases removed from V and 0 bases from J, the gap between germline ends came to 13 bases. CDR3 length equals 14 residues. Here the CDR3 reads CSGPRATSNQPQHF. The DNA of the CDR3 is TGCAGTGGTCCGAGAGCGACTAGCAATCAGCCCCAGCATTTT.

Many counts were recorded for this clonotype. This rearrangement joins TRBV5-5 to TRBJ2-6; the D is unclear. The CDR3 has 18 amino acids. V was clipped by 0 bases and J by 0 bases, with 13 bases between them. Germline CDR1 reads SGHKS; CDR2 reads YYEKEE (reference sequence). CDR3 protein: CASSLVPAKSSGANVLTF. The CDR3 nucleotides read TGTGCCAGCAGCTTGGTTCCGGCGAAAAGCTCTGGGGCCAACGTCCTGACTTTC.